Included here is one T cell receptor (beta chain) sequence, with context. The data belong to a study of shared clonotypes between healthy human individuals. Data came from immunoSEQ multiplex PCR; TCRdb stores just in-frame clones and leaves some out. The table includes around 500,000 clones, 70% to 80% detected once. This CDR3 has 13 residues. The junction had 9 bases not matched to a gene; V was cut back by 5 bases and J by 6 bases. Germline V gene sequence: CDR1 GTSNPN, CDR2 SVGIG (reference sequence). Sequences were obtained from PBMCs. The sequence was obtained from a woman between 40 and 50 years old in good health. Some clones in this sample may be carry-over from other donors' samples. This chain links TRBV30 with TRBJ1-1, with TRBD1 matching over 7 bases. This CDR3 is CAWGTGVGAEAFF. In DNA, the CDR3 is TGTGCCTGGGGTACAGGGGTTGGGGCTGAAGCTTTCTTT. Full variable domain (remainder filled in from reference TRBV30 and TRBJ1-1): SQTIHQWPATLVQPVGSPLSLECTVEGTSNPNLYWYRQAAGRGLQLLFYSVGIGQISSEVPQNLSASRPQDRQFILSSKKLLLSDSGFYLCAWGTGVGAEAFFGQGTRLTVV.